The sequence of this T cell receptor (beta chain) was determined in a study of cytomegalovirus exposure and HLA in healthy donors. Study details: Of all 400 or so donors who were genotyped, 75% to 85% belonged to the Caucasian-associated ancestry cluster. The study's findings and limits: Investigators reported some 150 TCR beta chains as tied to cytomegalovirus. Researchers had no immune exposure information except CMV serostatus available.

Vbeta (60) and Jbeta (13) primers were used in the PCR. Only in-frame clones appear in the TCRdb table, and some are missing; sequencing was by immunoSEQ multiplex PCR. Of 200,000 to 250,000 clones in the sample, around 77% were seen once. The CDR3 runs to 13 residues. V was trimmed by 0 bases and J by 9 bases, leaving 7 bases between them. From germline, CDR1 is SGDLS and CDR2 YYNGEE. Regarding this clone: Its antigen is still unknown.

The V call is TRBV9, the J call TRBJ1-6; no clear D gene. The sample consisted of PBMCs. The receptor's source is a woman aged 30 to 39 in good health and CMV-seronegative. The CDR3 loop is CASSVDASSPLHF. The CDR3 region has the DNA TGTGCCAGCAGCGTAGATGCCAGTTCACCCCTCCACTTT.